One T cell receptor beta chain is described in this entry. Its antigen is not known. Clones were sequenced by immunoSEQ multiplex PCR, and TCRdb holds only the in-frame ones, with some missing. The table has 45,000 to 60,000 clones, roughly three quarters seen once; the top ten hold around 6.7%. The culture ran for 10 days, and then CD4+ T cells were isolated. All participants had two doses of either the BNT162b2 or mRNA-1273 vaccine. Nobody among the vaccine recipients had prior SARS-CoV-2 infection (nucleocapsid antibodies were negative). Cultures had half their medium replaced with IL-2 medium on days 3 and 7. Germline values: CDR1 SGHRS, CDR2 YFSETQ. This CDR3 spans 16 amino acids. V dropped 1 base and J dropped 1 base, with 9 bases sitting between them. The data derive from a study of vaccination effects on CD4 cells after COVID-19. Study as a whole: Pools of viral peptides were used by the ViraFEST assay to expand antigen-specific CD4+ T cells ahead of sequencing.

General study findings and limits: The study got few convalescent patients and did not collect any early post-infection timepoints.

The sequence was obtained from a human donor who received a COVID-19 vaccine. V and J are TRBV5-1 and TRBJ1-6, with a possible D match to TRBD1 (5 bases). This specimen consisted of CD4+ T cells from PBMCs cultured without peptide, obtained after COVID-19 vaccination. CDR3 loop: CASSLPGSSYNSPLHF. CDR3 in DNA: TGCGCCAGCAGCTTGCCAGGGAGTTCCTATAATTCACCCCTCCACTTT.